The 15 T cell receptor beta chains in this list originate from one sample, sequenced in a study of blood T cell repertoires in COVID-19. Data came from immunoSEQ multiplex PCR; TCRdb stores just in-frame clones and leaves some out. The sample carries approximately 90,000 clones, around 80% recorded once. Specimen: peripheral blood. These receptors were obtained from a woman older than 75 with active or convalescent COVID-19.

This clone was found a few times. The V gene is TRBV10-3, the J gene TRBJ2-1, with TRBD2 as a possible D gene (5 bases). The CDR3 totals 16 residues. Germline lookup yields CDR1 ENHRY and CDR2 SYGVKD. V dropped 4 bases and J dropped 0 bases, with 13 bases sitting between them. The CDR3 spells CAISGGSASSYNEQFF. In DNA form, the CDR3 reads TGTGCCATCAGTGGGGGTAGCGCCAGCTCCTACAATGAGCAGTTCTTC.

This sequence joins TRBV3-1 (or the pseudogene TRBV3-2) and TRBJ1-3; 7 nucleotides line up with TRBD1. CDR3 length: 19 amino acids. Germline loops: CDR1 LGHDT, CDR2 YNNKEL (reference sequence). The J segment lost 0 bases and the V segment lost 4 bases, leaving 15 bases of the junction unmatched. CDR3 nucleotide sequence: TGTGCCAGCAGCCGGCGACAGGGTGGCCCGGTAAACTCTGGAAACACCATATATTTT. Its translation: CASSRRQGGPVNSGNTIYF.

The chain recombines TRBV2 with TRBJ1-6; D may be TRBD1 (5 bases). The V gene's germline CDR1 is SNHLY and CDR2 FYNNEI. This CDR3 has 16 residues. V was pared by 6 bases and J by 1 base, with 13 bases between. CDR3 protein: CASSADTGSYNSPLHF. The CDR3 nucleotides are TGTGCCAGCAGCGCGGACACTGGGTCCTATAATTCACCCCTCCACTTT.

This chain links TRBV28 with TRBJ1-5; D remains unclear. The V end lost 2 bases, the J end lost 6 bases, and 5 bases lay between the germline ends. This CDR3 is built from 12 residues. The V gene's germline CDR1 is MDHEN and CDR2 SYDVKM. Here the CDR3 DNA reads TGTGCCAGCAGTTTACGGGTTCAGCCCCAGCATTTT. It encodes CASSLRVQPQHF. Supplemented by reference TRBV28 and TRBJ1-5, the full variable domain reads DVKVTQSSRYLVKRTGEKVFLECVQDMDHENMFWYRQDPGLGLRLIYFSYDVKMKEKGDIPEGYSVSREKKERFSLILESASTNQTSMYLCASSLRVQPQHFGDGTRLSIL.

This rearrangement joins TRBV6-2 or TRBV6-3 to TRBJ2-4; D perhaps matches TRBD1 (6 bases). Germline assignment: CDR1 MNHEY and CDR2 SVGEGT. The CDR3 extends over 18 amino acids. V lost 3 bases and J lost 6, with 24 bases in between. The CDR3 region is CASSYSPGAADVLNIQYF. CDR3 nucleotides: TGTGCCAGCAGTTATTCTCCAGGGGCCGCGGACGTGTTAAACATTCAGTACTTC.

The rearrangement links TRBV19 to TRBJ2-2, with D possibly matching TRBD1 (6 bases). CDR3 size: 16 residues. Between the trimmed V and J ends, which lost 5 bases and 0 bases, there was a span of 13 bases. Germline CDR1 LNHDA, CDR2 SQIVND (reference sequence). The CDR3 DNA reads TGTGCCAGTAGTTCTGGACAGAGACCGAACACCGGGGAGCTGTTTTTT. Its protein product is CASSSGQRPNTGELFF.

The gene calls are TRBV5-6 and TRBJ1-1; 10 bases are a match to TRBD1. Germline CDR1 reads SGHDT; CDR2 reads YYEEEE. The CDR3 extends over 14 amino acids. After removal of 4 bases from V and 5 bases from J, the junction contained 5 bases not matched to a gene. The chain's CDR3 is CASSQTGGGTEAFF. CDR3 nucleotide sequence: TGTGCCAGCAGCCAGACAGGGGGCGGTACTGAAGCTTTCTTT.

The V and J genes are TRBV5-1 and TRBJ1-3; D remains ambiguous. Trimming pared 0 bases from V and 7 bases from J, leaving 17 bases between. Germline-derived CDR1 and CDR2 are SGHRS and YFSETQ. The CDR3 runs 16 residues. DNA of the CDR3: TGCGCCAGCAGCTTGGCGAGGCCCAACGAAGGCAACACCATATATTTT. Its translation is CASSLARPNEGNTIYF.

The V and J genes are TRBV19 and TRBJ1-2, with 7 bases fitting TRBD1. This CDR3 has 13 amino acids. With V trimmed by 6 bases and J by 7 bases, 8 bases remained unmatched. Germline V CDR1 and CDR2: LNHDA, SQIVND (reference sequence). CDR3 amino acids: CASSTGVLGGYTF. The CDR3 DNA sequence: TGTGCCAGTAGCACAGGGGTGCTCGGTGGCTACACCTTC.

Only one count was recorded for this clone. The rearrangement uses TRBV28 and TRBJ2-7; maybe TRBD2 (7 bases). The CDR3 length is 13 residues. Germline V gene sequence: CDR1 MDHEN, CDR2 SYDVKM. The ends were cut back, 8 bases at V and 2 bases at J, with 13 bases in the middle. In DNA form, the CDR3 reads TGTGCCAGCCGAGGGGGGGCCACCTACGAGCAGTACTTC. Translation gives CASRGGATYEQYF.

This chain joins TRBV19 and TRBJ1-1; D is perhaps TRBD1 (5 bases). The CDR3 is made up of 15 amino acids. Trimming stripped 7 bases from V and 0 bases from J, with 15 bases between. Germline-derived CDR1 and CDR2 are LNHDA and SQIVND (reference sequence). The CDR3 region has the DNA TGTGCCAGTAACCCCCCGGGCAGGGTGAACACTGAAGCTTTCTTT. This encodes CASNPPGRVNTEAFF.

The chain recombines TRBV5-1 with TRBJ1-1; 7 nucleotides align to TRBD1. The J segment lost 1 base and the V segment lost 1 base, leaving 10 bases of the junction unmatched. CDR1 and CDR2 from the germline V gene are SGHRS and YFSETQ. CDR3 length equals 17 residues. The CDR3 DNA follows: TGCGCCAGCAGCTTGAGAATAACAGGGGCCCCGAACACTGAAGCTTTCTTT. It translates to CASSLRITGAPNTEAFF. Full variable domain (rest looked up from reference TRBV5-1 and TRBJ1-1): KAGVTQTPRYLIKTRGQQVTLSCSPISGHRSVSWYQQTPGQGLQFLFEYFSETQRNKGNFPGRFSGRQFSNSRSEMNVSTLELGDSALYLCASSLRITGAPNTEAFFGQGTRLTVV.

The chain carries TRBV6-1 and TRBJ1-1; the D is unclear. Trimming shortened V by 0 bases and J by 0 bases, and 8 bases separated the two germline ends. The germline CDR1 and CDR2 sequences are MNHNS and SASEGT. The CDR3 loop spans 15 amino acids. The CDR3 loop is CASSEAHSVNTEAFF. The DNA for the CDR3 is TGTGCCAGCAGTGAAGCGCATTCAGTGAACACTGAAGCTTTCTTT.

V and J are TRBV16 and TRBJ1-2; 7 bases fit TRBD1. The CDR3 is 14 residues long. CDR1 and CDR2 from the germline V gene are KGHSY and FQNENV. After removal of 3 bases from V and 4 bases from J, the junction contained 5 bases not matched to a gene. The CDR3 region has the DNA TGTGCCAGCAGCCAGCGGGACAGTCCCTATGGCTACACCTTC. As protein: CASSQRDSPYGYTF.

The chain has TRBV28 and TRBJ1-5; 8 bases map to TRBD1. V shed 1 base and J 4 bases; nucleotides not matched to a gene: 3. The CDR3 length is 15 residues. Germline V gene sequence: CDR1 MDHEN, CDR2 SYDVKM. CDR3 bases: TGTGCCAGCAGTTTATTACAGGGGGGAAATCAGCCCCAGCATTTT. It specifies CASSLLQGGNQPQHF.